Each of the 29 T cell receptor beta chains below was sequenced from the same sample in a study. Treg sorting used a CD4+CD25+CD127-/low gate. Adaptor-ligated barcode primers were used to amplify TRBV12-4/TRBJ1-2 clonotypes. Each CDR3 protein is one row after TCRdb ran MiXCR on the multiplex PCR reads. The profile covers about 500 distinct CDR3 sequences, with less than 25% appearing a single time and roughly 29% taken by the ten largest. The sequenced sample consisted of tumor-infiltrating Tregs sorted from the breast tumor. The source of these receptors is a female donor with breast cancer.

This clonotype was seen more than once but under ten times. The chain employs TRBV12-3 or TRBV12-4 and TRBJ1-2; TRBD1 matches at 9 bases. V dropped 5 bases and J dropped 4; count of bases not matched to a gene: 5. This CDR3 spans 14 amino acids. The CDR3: CASSGTGPGYGYTF. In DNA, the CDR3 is TGTGCCAGCAGTGGGACAGGGCCGGGCTATGGCTACACCTTC.

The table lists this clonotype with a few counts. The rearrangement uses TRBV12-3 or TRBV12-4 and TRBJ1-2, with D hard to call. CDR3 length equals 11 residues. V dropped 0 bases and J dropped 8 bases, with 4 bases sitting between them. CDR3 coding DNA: TGTGCCAGCAGTTTAGCAGAGGGCTACACCTTC. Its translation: CASSLAEGYTF.

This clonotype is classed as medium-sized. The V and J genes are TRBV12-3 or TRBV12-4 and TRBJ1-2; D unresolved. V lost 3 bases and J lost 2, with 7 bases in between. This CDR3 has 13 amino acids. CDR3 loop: CASSLGGNYGYTF. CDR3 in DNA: TGTGCCAGCAGTTTGGGAGGGAACTATGGCTACACCTTC.

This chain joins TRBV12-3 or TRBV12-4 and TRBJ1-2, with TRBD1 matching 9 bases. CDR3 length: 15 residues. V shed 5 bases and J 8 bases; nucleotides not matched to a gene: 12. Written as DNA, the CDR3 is TGTGCCAGCAGTCGGGACAGGGCCCAGGCTGAGGGCTACACCTTC. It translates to CASSRDRAQAEGYTF.

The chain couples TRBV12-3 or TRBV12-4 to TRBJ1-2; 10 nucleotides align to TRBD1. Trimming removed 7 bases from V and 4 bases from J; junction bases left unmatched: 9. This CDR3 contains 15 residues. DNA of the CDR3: TGTGCCAGCACCCTAATGGGACAGGGGATCTATGGCTACACCTTC. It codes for CASTLMGQGIYGYTF.

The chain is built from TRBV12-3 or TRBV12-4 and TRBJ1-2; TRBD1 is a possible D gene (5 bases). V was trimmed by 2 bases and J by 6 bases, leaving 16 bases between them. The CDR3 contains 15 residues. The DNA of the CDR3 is TGTGCCAGCAGTTTACCCCGACAGAGGGTGGATGGCTACACCTTC. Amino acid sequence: CASSLPRQRVDGYTF.

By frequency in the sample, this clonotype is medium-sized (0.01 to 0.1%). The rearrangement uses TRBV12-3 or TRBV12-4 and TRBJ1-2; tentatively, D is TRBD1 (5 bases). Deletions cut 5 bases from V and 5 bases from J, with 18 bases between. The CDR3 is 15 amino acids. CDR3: CASSNSPGTRYGYTF. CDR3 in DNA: TGTGCCAGCAGTAATTCCCCTGGGACTCGTTATGGCTACACCTTC.

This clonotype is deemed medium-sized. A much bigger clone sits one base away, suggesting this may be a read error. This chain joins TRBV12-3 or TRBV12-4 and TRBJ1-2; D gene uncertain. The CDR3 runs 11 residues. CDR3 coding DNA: TGTGCCAGCAGTTCCGGCTATGGCAACACCTTC. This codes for CASSSGYGNTF.

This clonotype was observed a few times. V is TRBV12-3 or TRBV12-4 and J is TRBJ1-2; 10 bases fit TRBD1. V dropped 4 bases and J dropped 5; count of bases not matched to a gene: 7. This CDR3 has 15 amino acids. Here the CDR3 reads CASSSLGQGSYGYTF. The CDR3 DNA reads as TGTGCCAGCAGTTCCCTGGGACAGGGGTCATATGGCTACACCTTC.

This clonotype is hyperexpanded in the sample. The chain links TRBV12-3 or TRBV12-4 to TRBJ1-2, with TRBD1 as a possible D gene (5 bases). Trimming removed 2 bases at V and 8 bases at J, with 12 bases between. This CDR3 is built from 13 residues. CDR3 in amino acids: CASSLQGFDGYTF. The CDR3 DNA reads TGTGCCAGCAGTTTACAGGGATTCGACGGCTACACCTTC.

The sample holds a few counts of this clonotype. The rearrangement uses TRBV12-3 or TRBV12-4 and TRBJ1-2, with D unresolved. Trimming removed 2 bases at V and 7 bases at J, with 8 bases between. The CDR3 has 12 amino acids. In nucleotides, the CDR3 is TGTGCCAGCAGTTTAAGGGATTGTGGCTACACCTTC. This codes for CASSLRDCGYTF.

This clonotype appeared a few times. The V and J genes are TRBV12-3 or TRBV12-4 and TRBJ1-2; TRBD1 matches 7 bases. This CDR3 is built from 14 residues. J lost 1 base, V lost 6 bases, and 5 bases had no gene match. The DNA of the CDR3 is TGTGCCAGCAGGTCCGGGACAGTTAACTATGGCTACACCTTC. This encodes CASRSGTVNYGYTF.

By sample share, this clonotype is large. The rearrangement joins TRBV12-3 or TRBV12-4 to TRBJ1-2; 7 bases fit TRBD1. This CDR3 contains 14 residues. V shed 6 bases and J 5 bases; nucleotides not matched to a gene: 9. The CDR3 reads CASSLGTALYGYTF. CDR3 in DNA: TGTGCCAGCAGCCTCGGGACAGCCCTGTATGGCTACACCTTC.

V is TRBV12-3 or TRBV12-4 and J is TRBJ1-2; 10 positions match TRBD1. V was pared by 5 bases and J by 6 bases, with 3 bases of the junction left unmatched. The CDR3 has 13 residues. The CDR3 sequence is CASSGTGVDGYTF. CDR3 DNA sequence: TGTGCCAGCAGTGGGACAGGGGTAGATGGCTACACCTTC.

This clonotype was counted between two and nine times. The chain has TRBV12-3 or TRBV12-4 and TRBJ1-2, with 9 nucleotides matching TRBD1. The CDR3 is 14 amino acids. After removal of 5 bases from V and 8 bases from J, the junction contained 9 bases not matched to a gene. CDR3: CASSRDRVGLGYTF. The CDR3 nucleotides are TGTGCCAGCAGTCGGGACAGGGTCGGGCTAGGCTACACCTTC.

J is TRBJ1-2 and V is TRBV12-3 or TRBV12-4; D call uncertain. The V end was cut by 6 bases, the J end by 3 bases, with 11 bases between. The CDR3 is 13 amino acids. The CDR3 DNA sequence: TGTGCCAGCAGCCTGGGGAGGGACTATGGCTACACCTTC. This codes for CASSLGRDYGYTF.

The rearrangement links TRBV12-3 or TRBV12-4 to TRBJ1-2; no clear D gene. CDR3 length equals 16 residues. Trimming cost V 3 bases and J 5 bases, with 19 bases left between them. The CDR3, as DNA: TGTGCCAGCAGTTTCGAGGGAGGACGTCTATGGTATGGCTACACCTTC. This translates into CASSFEGGRLWYGYTF.

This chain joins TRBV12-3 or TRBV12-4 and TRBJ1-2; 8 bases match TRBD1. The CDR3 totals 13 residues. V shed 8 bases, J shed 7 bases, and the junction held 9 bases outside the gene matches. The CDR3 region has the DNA TGTGCCAGCGTATCCGGACAGGGTGGTGGCTACACCTTC. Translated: CASVSGQGGGYTF.

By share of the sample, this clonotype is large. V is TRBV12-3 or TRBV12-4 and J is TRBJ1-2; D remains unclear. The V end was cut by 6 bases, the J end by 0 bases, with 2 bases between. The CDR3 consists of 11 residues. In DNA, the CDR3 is TGTGCCAGCAGCCCTAACTATGGCTACACCTTC. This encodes CASSPNYGYTF.

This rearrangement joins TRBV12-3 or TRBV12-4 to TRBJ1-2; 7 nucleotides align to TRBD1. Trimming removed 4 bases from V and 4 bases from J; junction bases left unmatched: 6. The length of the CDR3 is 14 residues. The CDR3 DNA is TGTGCCAGCAGTTCCACAGGGGAAGGCTATGGCTACACCTTC. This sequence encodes CASSSTGEGYGYTF.

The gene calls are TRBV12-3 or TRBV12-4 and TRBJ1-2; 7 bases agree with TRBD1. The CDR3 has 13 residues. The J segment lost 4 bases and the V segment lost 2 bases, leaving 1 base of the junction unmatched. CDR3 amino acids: CASSLRTGYGYTF. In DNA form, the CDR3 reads TGTGCCAGCAGTTTACGGACAGGCTATGGCTACACCTTC.

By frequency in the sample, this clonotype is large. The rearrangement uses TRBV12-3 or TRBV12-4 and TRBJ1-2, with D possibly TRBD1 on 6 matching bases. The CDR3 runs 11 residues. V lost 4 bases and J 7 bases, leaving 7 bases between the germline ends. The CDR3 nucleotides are TGTGCCAGCAGTTCCAGGGGTGGCTACACCTTC. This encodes CASSSRGGYTF.

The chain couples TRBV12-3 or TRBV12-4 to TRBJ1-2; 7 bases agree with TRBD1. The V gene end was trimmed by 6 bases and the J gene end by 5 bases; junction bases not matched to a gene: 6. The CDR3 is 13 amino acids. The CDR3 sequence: CASRLQGSYGYTF. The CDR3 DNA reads TGTGCCAGCAGGCTACAGGGGTCATATGGCTACACCTTC.

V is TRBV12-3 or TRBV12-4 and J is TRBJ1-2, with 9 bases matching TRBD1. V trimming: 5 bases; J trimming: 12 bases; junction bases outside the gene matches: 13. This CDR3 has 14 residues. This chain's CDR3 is CASSLGTGPKTDTF. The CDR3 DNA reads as TGTGCCAGCAGTCTCGGGACAGGGCCTAAGACGGACACCTTC.

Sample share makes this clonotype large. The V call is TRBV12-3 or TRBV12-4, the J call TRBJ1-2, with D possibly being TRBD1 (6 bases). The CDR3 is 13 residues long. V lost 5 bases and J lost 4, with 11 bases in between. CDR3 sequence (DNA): TGTGCCAGCAGTCCAGGGGACGGCTATGGCTACACCTTC. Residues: CASSPGDGYGYTF.

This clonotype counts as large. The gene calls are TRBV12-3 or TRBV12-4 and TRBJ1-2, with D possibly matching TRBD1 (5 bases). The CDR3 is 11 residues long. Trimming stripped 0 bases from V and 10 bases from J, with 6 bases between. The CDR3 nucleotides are TGTGCCAGCAGTTTAGCAGGGGACTACACCTTC. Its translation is CASSLAGDYTF.

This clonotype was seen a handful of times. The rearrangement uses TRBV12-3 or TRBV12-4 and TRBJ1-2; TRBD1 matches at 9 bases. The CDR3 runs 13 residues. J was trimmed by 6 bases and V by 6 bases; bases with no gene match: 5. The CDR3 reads CASSRTGVDGYTF. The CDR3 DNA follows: TGTGCCAGCAGCCGGACAGGGGTAGATGGCTACACCTTC.

The DNA of the CDR3 is TGTGCCAGCGTATCCGGACAGGGGTCATATGGCTACACCTTC. Translating gives CASVSGQGSYGYTF. This sequence joins TRBV12-3 or TRBV12-4 and TRBJ1-2, with TRBD1 identical over 9 bases. The trim removed 8 bases at V and 5 bases at J, leaving 9 bases unmatched. CDR3 size: 14 residues.

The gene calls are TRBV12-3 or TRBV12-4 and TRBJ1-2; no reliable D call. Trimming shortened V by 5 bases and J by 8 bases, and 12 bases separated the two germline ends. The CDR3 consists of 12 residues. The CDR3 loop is CASSARTGGYTF. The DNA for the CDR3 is TGTGCCAGCAGTGCCCGGACGGGAGGCTACACCTTC.